This T cell receptor (beta chain) was sequenced for a study of blood T cell repertoires in COVID-19. The wider study: The United States, Italy and Spain supplied acute and convalescent COVID-19 samples. T cells, B-cell-depleted T cells, or PBMCs provided the cDNA or gDNA that served as material.

In the authors' methods: Amplification of reference gene primers provided the estimated nucleated cell counts. TCRdb's copy holds only in-frame clones and misses some; the assay was immunoSEQ multiplex PCR. V, J and clone size were drawn from that table, and D and trimming were deduced from the DNA. The sample has tens of thousands of clones; roughly 78% are singletons. This CDR3 has 14 amino acids. With 2 bases removed from V and 13 bases from J, the gap between germline ends came to 17 bases. Per germline, CDR1 SGHAT and CDR2 FQDESV (reference sequence). This TCR derives from a human donor in a cohort sampled during active COVID-19. Sequencing was performed on peripheral blood. The chain joins TRBV11-1 to TRBJ1-4; D gene uncertain. The CDR3 is CASSLNVEAGGLFF. CDR3 coding DNA: TGTGCCAGCAGCTTAAATGTTGAGGCGGGCGGACTGTTTTTT.